What follows are 11 T cell receptor beta chains derived from one specimen sequenced in a study of shared clonotypes between healthy human individuals. Sequencing was performed with immunoSEQ multiplex PCR; in TCRdb, only in-frame clones are kept and a portion is missing. The profile shows around 1.4 million clones, approximately 98.5% of them singletons. Material: naive CD4+ T cells sorted from blood. The subset is: CD45RA+ positively selected. All receptors derive from a man aged 25-45 years in good health.

The chain carries TRBV28 and TRBJ2-7; D uncertain. CDR1 MDHEN and CDR2 SYDVKM come from the germline V gene. V was cut by 6 bases and J by 5 bases, with 8 bases left in between. The CDR3 has 11 amino acids. The CDR3 DNA reads as TGTGCCAGCAGGCTGTATGACGAGCAGTACTTC. Its translation: CASRLYDEQYF.

The chain couples TRBV28 to TRBJ2-7; D is ambiguous. V was trimmed by 3 bases and J by 2 bases, leaving 14 bases between them. The CDR3 has 15 amino acids. Germline V gives CDR1 MDHEN, CDR2 SYDVKM. The CDR3 loop is CASSFLGPAAYEQYF. CDR3 in DNA: TGTGCCAGCAGTTTTCTTGGTCCGGCCGCCTACGAGCAGTACTTC.

To note about this clone: The sample has other DNA sequences that encode this CDR3 too. CDR3 DNA sequence: TGTGCCAGCGGGCAGGGGAGCACAGATACGCAGTATTTT. Translation gives CASGQGSTDTQYF. The rearrangement joins TRBV27 to TRBJ2-3, with D possibly matching TRBD1 (6 bases). Germline CDR1 and CDR2: MNHEY and SMNVEV (reference sequence). The CDR3 runs to 13 residues. With 8 bases removed from V and 0 bases from J, the gap between germline ends came to 9 bases.

This chain uses TRBV18 with TRBJ2-7; tentatively, D is TRBD1 (5 bases). V was trimmed by 1 base and J by 0 bases, leaving 13 bases between them. This CDR3 is 16 amino acids long. Germline V gene data show CDR1 as KGHSH and CDR2 as LQKENI. The CDR3 protein is CASSPQDRQRSYEQYF. CDR3 nucleotide sequence: TGTGCCAGCTCACCACAGGATCGACAGCGCTCCTACGAGCAGTACTTC.

CDR3: CASSAGSDGVYEQYF. The CDR3 region has the DNA TGTGCCAGCAGCGCTGGGTCTGACGGGGTCTACGAGCAGTACTTC. The chain employs TRBV9 and TRBJ2-7; possibly TRBD2 for D (5 bases). The CDR3 contains 15 residues. The germline V and J ends were trimmed by 3 bases and 3 bases, with 16 bases remaining between them. CDR1 and CDR2 (germline): SGDLS, YYNGEE.

Comment on this clone: A read error may account for a junction end that differs from germline. The chain carries TRBV2 and TRBJ1-3; D may be TRBD1 (5 bases). Per germline, CDR1 SNHLY and CDR2 FYNNEI. This CDR3 comprises 11 residues. CDR3 in DNA: TGTGCCAGCAGTTACCATGGGGACGAAAATTTT. As protein: CASSYHGDENF.

The CDR3 region is CASSHHRDGNYGYTF. The CDR3 DNA follows: TGTGCCAGCAGTCATCACCGGGACGGGAACTATGGCTACACCTTC. The chain employs TRBV9 and TRBJ1-2; TRBD1 might be the D (5 bases). Germline values: CDR1 SGDLS, CDR2 YYNGEE. V lost 5 bases and J 2 bases, leaving 16 bases between the germline ends. This CDR3 has 15 residues.

This clone was observed a single time. The chain employs TRBV7-9 and TRBJ2-1; 10 positions match TRBD2. The CDR3 runs 15 residues. With V trimmed by 3 bases and J by 9 bases, 8 bases remained unmatched. CDR1 SEHNR and CDR2 FQNEAQ come from the germline V gene (reference sequence). The CDR3 region is CASSFLAGGEGEQFF. Here the CDR3 DNA reads TGTGCCAGCAGCTTTTTAGCGGGAGGAGAGGGTGAGCAGTTCTTC.

The chain employs TRBV9 and TRBJ2-3; TRBD2 matches 12 bases. This CDR3 has 16 amino acids. V was clipped by 0 bases and J by 5 bases; unmatched bases: 4. Germline loops: CDR1 SGDLS, CDR2 YYNGEE. CDR3 nucleotides: TGTGCCAGCAGCGTAGTAGCTAGCGGGAGGGGAGATACGCAGTATTTT. This sequence encodes CASSVVASGRGDTQYF.

This chain uses TRBV28 with TRBJ1-2; 7 nucleotides line up with TRBD1. This CDR3 is 18 amino acids long. Germline V CDR1 and CDR2: MDHEN, SYDVKM. With V trimmed by 2 bases and J by 2 bases, 14 bases remained unmatched. This CDR3 is CASSLTGGSNRGNYGYTF. Written as DNA, the CDR3 is TGTGCCAGCAGTTTAACTGGTGGTTCAAACAGGGGAAACTATGGCTACACCTTC.

This clone was found once. The CDR3 sequence is CASSSGPVGTQYF. CDR3 DNA sequence: TGTGCCAGCAGCTCCGGACCCGTGGGGACCCAGTACTTC. The chain employs TRBV14 and TRBJ2-5; D is ambiguous. The CDR3 is 13 amino acids. Germline V lookup: CDR1 SGHDN, CDR2 FVKESK. V shed 5 bases and J shed 7 bases, with 14 bases lying between them.